Following are 9 T cell receptor beta chains from one sample sequenced in a study of blood T cell repertoires in COVID-19. The method was immunoSEQ multiplex PCR; TCRdb's version includes in-frame clones alone and lacks a portion of them. The repertoire has 55,000 to 90,000 clones, more than 70% of them found once; the top ten carry about 1.5%. Sequences were obtained from peripheral blood. These receptors were collected from a human donor in a cohort sampled during active COVID-19.

The chain carries TRBV5-4 and TRBJ2-5; D is possibly TRBD2 (5 bases). CDR3 size: 15 residues. Germline CDR1 reads SGHNT; CDR2 reads YYREEE (reference sequence). V lost 4 bases to trimming and J lost 5 bases, with 18 bases between them. CDR3 residues: CASSRSSGGSETQYF. In nucleotides, the CDR3 is TGTGCCAGCAGCAGGTCTTCGGGCGGGTCGGAGACCCAGTACTTC.

CDR3 in amino acids: CASSLTVPDRANSPLHF. CDR3 coding DNA: TGTGCCAGCAGCTTAACTGTCCCGGACAGGGCAAATTCACCCCTCCACTTT. The J gene is TRBJ1-6, the V gene TRBV5-5; 8 positions agree with TRBD1. There are 17 residues in the CDR3. CDR1 and CDR2 from the germline V gene are SGHKS and YYEKEE (reference sequence). The V and J ends lost 2 bases and 7 bases, in that order; junction bases with no gene match: 11.

The rearrangement joins TRBV11-2 to TRBJ2-3; D gene unclear. This CDR3 region has 13 residues. V lost 1 base, J lost 1 base, and 3 bases lay in between. Germline loops: CDR1 SGHAT, CDR2 FQNNGV. CDR3 in DNA: TGTGCCAGCAGCTTAGCGGGCACAGATACGCAGTATTTT. Protein product: CASSLAGTDTQYF.

V usage is TRBV4-1 and J usage is TRBJ1-5, with D possibly matching TRBD1 (5 bases). Germline V gene lookup returns CDR1 MGHRA and CDR2 YSYEKL. The CDR3 has 16 amino acids. The V and J ends lost 4 bases and 7 bases respectively, with 20 bases between them. CDR3 loop: CASSPRGRGGIQPQHF. The DNA of the CDR3 is TGCGCCAGCAGCCCCCGCGGGCGCGGGGGGATACAGCCCCAGCATTTT.

J is TRBJ1-2 and V is TRBV10-3; D not certain. Germline CDR1 ENHRY, CDR2 SYGVKD. This CDR3 region has 14 residues. V lost 5 bases and J 6 bases, leaving 16 bases between the germline ends. CDR3 protein: CAISPVDPWHGYTF. CDR3 DNA sequence: TGTGCCATCAGTCCCGTCGATCCATGGCATGGCTACACCTTC.

This chain joins TRBV6-5 and TRBJ2-1; D is perhaps TRBD2 (6 bases). Germline lookup yields CDR1 MNHEY and CDR2 SVGAGI. The CDR3 is 15 residues long. V lost 7 bases and J 7 bases, leaving 20 bases between the germline ends. The CDR3 sequence: CASKLAPFSANEQFF. In nucleotides, the CDR3 is TGTGCCAGCAAACTAGCCCCTTTTTCCGCAAATGAGCAGTTCTTC.

The chain recombines TRBV10-2 with TRBJ2-2, with 9 bases identical to TRBD1. In germline, CDR1 is WSHSY, CDR2 SAAADI. V shed 8 bases and J 6 bases; nucleotides not matched to a gene: 16. The CDR3 covers 17 residues. The CDR3 is CASFRRSETGGPGELFF. For the CDR3, the DNA is TGCGCCAGCTTTCGAAGGAGCGAGACAGGGGGTCCCGGGGAGCTGTTTTTT.

The rearrangement links TRBV19 to TRBJ2-1; possible D gene TRBD2, 6 bases. CDR1 LNHDA and CDR2 SQIVND come from the germline V gene (reference sequence). The CDR3 is 12 amino acids. The V gene lost 8 bases and the J gene lost 8 bases, with 13 bases spanning the gap. CDR3 in DNA: TGTGCCAGTTGGAGGGCCGGGGATGAGCAGTTCTTC. Encoded protein: CASWRAGDEQFF.

The chain couples TRBV5-4 to TRBJ2-3; 7 positions match TRBD1. This CDR3 contains 14 residues. Germline V lookup: CDR1 SGHNT, CDR2 YYREEE (reference sequence). V was clipped by 2 bases and J by 10 bases; unmatched bases: 10. The CDR3 spells CASSFEGGRSPQYF. The CDR3 DNA reads TGTGCCAGCAGCTTCGAAGGGGGCAGGTCCCCGCAGTATTTT.